A single sample is the source of the 21 T cell receptor beta chains below, sequenced in a study of T cell repertoires in cytomegalovirus infection. From the reads, TCRdb called clonotypes with MiXCR, one entry per CDR3 protein. Among approximately 180,000 distinct CDR3 sequences listed, roughly 19% were seen once. Sequenced material: PBMCs. These receptors all stem from a human donor in good health (CMV status not recorded). Some clones in this sample may be carry-over from other donors' samples.

The rearrangement uses TRBV20-1 and TRBJ2-1, with TRBD1 matching over 11 bases. The CDR3 has 17 residues. Germline V CDR1 and CDR2: DFQATT, SNEGSKA (reference sequence). The trim removed 5 bases at V and 4 bases at J, leaving 13 bases unmatched. CDR3 sequence (DNA): TGCAGTGCTCAAATTTATACCGGGACAGGGGGGTACAATGAGCAGTTCTTC. Residues: CSAQIYTGTGGYNEQFF.

This clonotype turned up a few times. J is TRBJ2-5 and V is TRBV19; D is unresolved. Trimming removed 1 base at V and 4 bases at J, with 13 bases between. The CDR3 extends over 15 amino acids. Germline CDR1 LNHDA, CDR2 SQIVND (reference sequence). In DNA form, the CDR3 reads TGTGCCAGTAGTATAGCTAAGGTTCCATCAGAGACCCAGTACTTC. Its translation is CASSIAKVPSETQYF.

This clonotype was detected many times. V and J are TRBV7-6 and TRBJ2-2; no clear D. Trimming removed 5 bases at V and 1 base at J, with 8 bases between. CDR1 and CDR2 from the germline V gene are SGHVS and FNYEAQ. The CDR3 runs to 14 residues. CDR3 in amino acids: CASSLWRNTGELFF. The DNA of the CDR3 is TGTGCCAGCAGCCTATGGAGGAACACCGGGGAGCTGTTTTTT.

Only a few counts were recorded for this clonotype. The gene calls are TRBV7-9 and TRBJ1-1, with 8 nucleotides matching TRBD1. The germline V gene encodes CDR1 SEHNR and CDR2 FQNEAQ (reference sequence). CDR3 size: 15 residues. V dropped 4 bases and J dropped 3; count of bases not matched to a gene: 7. This CDR3 reads CASSSWTGRDTEAFF. The CDR3 DNA follows: TGTGCCAGCAGCTCATGGACAGGGAGGGACACTGAAGCTTTCTTT.

This clonotype was seen only once. A much larger clone is a single base away; this may be a read error. The chain joins TRBV7-8 to TRBJ1-4; D not resolved. Trimming pared 5 bases from V and 9 bases from J, leaving 22 bases between. The CDR3 runs to 16 residues. Germline lookup yields CDR1 SGHVS and CDR2 FQNEAQ. The CDR3: CASSTRPRTSNKKLFF. CDR3 bases: TGTGCCAGCAGCACTAGACCCAGAACGTCAAATAAAAAACTGTTTTTT.

This clonotype was counted at least ten times. This chain connects TRBV7-2 to TRBJ1-1; D is unresolved. There are 14 residues in the CDR3. Trimming left V 1 base short and J 1 base short, with 7 bases between. The germline gives CDR1 SGHTA, CDR2 FQGNSA. CDR3 sequence: CASSLGIGNTEAFF. In nucleotides, the CDR3 is TGTGCCAGCAGCTTAGGGATAGGGAACACTGAAGCTTTCTTT.

In its sample, this clonotype was seen many times. The chain recombines TRBV12-3 or TRBV12-4 with TRBJ2-5, with 9 nucleotides matching TRBD2. This CDR3 region has 15 residues. J gave up 3 bases and V 8 bases, and 10 bases lay outside the gene matches. CDR3: CASGTAGGWEETQYF. The CDR3 nucleotides read TGTGCCAGCGGTACAGCGGGAGGATGGGAAGAGACCCAGTACTTC.

This clonotype came up many times. The genes are TRBV7-2 and TRBJ1-5, with D hard to call. CDR3 length: 12 residues. The V gene's germline CDR1 is SGHTA and CDR2 FQGNSA. The ends were cut back, 3 bases at V and 5 bases at J, with 5 bases in the middle. This chain's CDR3 is CASSLTDQPQHF. DNA for the CDR3: TGTGCCAGCAGCTTGACGGATCAGCCCCAGCATTTT.

The chain couples TRBV6-5 to TRBJ1-4; D gene ambiguous. The CDR3 totals 16 residues. Germline V gene sequence: CDR1 MNHEY, CDR2 SVGAGI. The V end was cut by 6 bases, the J end by 4 bases, with 18 bases between. The CDR3 here is CASSRTTRRFNEKLFF. CDR3 sequence (DNA): TGTGCCAGCAGCCGGACGACACGAAGGTTTAATGAAAAACTGTTTTTT.

The J gene is TRBJ2-7, the V gene TRBV5-4; TRBD2 is a possible D gene (6 bases). The germline V and J ends were trimmed by 5 bases and 7 bases, with 22 bases remaining between them. The CDR3 loop spans 15 amino acids. CDR1 and CDR2 (germline): SGHNT, YYREEE (reference sequence). The DNA of the CDR3 is TGTGCCAGCAGTTCTGGACTGGGCCGGGGGTGGGAGCAGTACTTC. It yields the protein CASSSGLGRGWEQYF. Drawing the rest from reference TRBV5-4 and TRBJ2-7, the complete variable domain is ETGVTQSPTHLIKTRGQQVTLRCSSQSGHNTVSWYQQALGQGPQFIFQYYREEENGRGNFPPRFSGLQFPNYSSELNVNALELDDSALYLCASSSGLGRGWEQYFGPGTRLTVT.

J is TRBJ2-3 and V is TRBV7-3, with 7 bases identical to TRBD2. V shed 2 bases and J 2 bases; nucleotides not matched to a gene: 4. CDR3 length: 15 amino acids. The germline gives CDR1 SGHTA, CDR2 FQGTGA. CDR3 DNA sequence: TGTGCCAGCAGCTTATCTAGCGGAAACACAGATACGCAGTATTTT. Residues: CASSLSSGNTDTQYF.

This clonotype was detected only a few times. A read error may be the cause here, since a much bigger clone is one base away. The chain uses TRBV7-9 and TRBJ2-5, with D unresolved. The CDR3 extends over 11 amino acids. Trimming removed 4 bases from V and 3 bases from J, with 3 bases in between. CDR1 SEHNR and CDR2 FQNEAQ come from the germline V gene (reference sequence). The CDR3: CASSSEETQYF. The CDR3 DNA follows: TGTGCCAGCAGCTCAGAAGAGACCCAGTACTTC.

This clonotype was detected a few times. J is TRBJ2-1 and V is TRBV5-1; 10 nucleotides match TRBD2. Germline trimming cut 3 bases from V and 8 bases from J; bases unmatched to any gene: 11. This CDR3 is built from 16 residues. The germline V gene encodes CDR1 SGHRS and CDR2 YFSETQ. In DNA form, the CDR3 reads TGCGCCAGCAGCTGGGGAGCGGGGGGGCCTCTGGATGAGCAGTTCTTC. Amino acid sequence: CASSWGAGGPLDEQFF.

The genes are TRBV30 and TRBJ2-1; 7 bases agree with TRBD2. CDR3 length: 15 residues. Trimming removed 2 bases from V and 6 bases from J; junction bases left unmatched: 10. In germline, CDR1 is GTSNPN, CDR2 SVGIG (reference sequence). The CDR3 nucleotides read TGTGCCTGGAGTCCCCCTCCGGGAGGTCTCAATGAGCAGTTCTTC. It is translated as CAWSPPPGGLNEQFF.

This chain connects TRBV7-3 to TRBJ2-1, with D perhaps matching TRBD2 (5 bases). The V end was cut by 5 bases, the J end by 0 bases, with 11 bases between. The CDR3 covers 15 residues. CDR1 and CDR2 (germline): SGHTA, FQGTGA. The DNA of the CDR3 is TGTGCCAGCAGCCCGGACTCGAGCTCCTACAATGAGCAGTTCTTC. Amino acids: CASSPDSSSYNEQFF.

This clonotype was recorded many times. The chain's CDR3 is CASSPGELRLAKNIQYF. In nucleotides, the CDR3 is TGTGCCAGCAGCCCCGGGGAGTTGCGCCTAGCCAAAAACATTCAGTACTTC. The chain employs TRBV5-6 and TRBJ2-4; tentative D call: TRBD2 (5 bases). V was clipped by 4 bases and J by 0 bases, with 17 bases between them. Germline CDR1 SGHDT, CDR2 YYEEEE. This CDR3 is built from 17 residues.

The V and J genes are TRBV28 and TRBJ2-3, with 10 bases aligning to TRBD2. Germline V gene lookup returns CDR1 MDHEN and CDR2 SYDVKM. With V trimmed by 1 base and J by 4 bases, 11 bases remained unmatched. The CDR3 is 18 amino acids. This chain's CDR3 is CASSLFTSGEGGADTQYF. DNA of the CDR3: TGTGCCAGCAGTTTATTTACTAGCGGGGAGGGAGGAGCAGATACGCAGTATTTT.

This clonotype was recorded once. Given the absence of the conserved phenylalanine or tryptophan at the CDR3 end, a read error is likely. The chain joins TRBV2 to TRBJ1-1; D unresolved. CDR3 length: 13 amino acids. V shed 7 bases and J shed 1 base, with 10 bases lying between them. CDR1 SNHLY and CDR2 FYNNEI come from the germline V gene. The CDR3 DNA sequence: TGTGCCAGCACCTGGACGGAGAACACTGAAGCTTTCTAT. This translates into CASTWTENTEAFY.

This clonotype appeared a few times. V gene TRBV7-2 combines with J gene TRBJ1-2; 9 nucleotides align to TRBD1. V lost 7 bases to trimming and J lost 4 bases; unmatched junction nucleotides: 10. CDR1 and CDR2 (germline): SGHTA, FQGNSA. This CDR3 spans 15 amino acids. In DNA form, the CDR3 reads TGTGCCAGCAACAAACCGGGACAGGGTCGCTATGGCTACACCTTC. This codes for CASNKPGQGRYGYTF.

In nucleotides, the CDR3 is TGCGCCAGCAGCCCTAGCGGGGGAATCGGGGATACGCAGTATTTT. Amino acids: CASSPSGGIGDTQYF. This chain links TRBV5-1 with TRBJ2-3, with TRBD2 matching over 10 bases. V lost 4 bases and J lost 6; bases outside the gene matches: 8. In germline, CDR1 is SGHRS, CDR2 YFSETQ. CDR3 size: 15 residues.

The chain combines TRBV7-9 with TRBJ1-2; a weak D match, TRBD1 (5 bases). The CDR3 sequence is 15 residues long. CDR1 and CDR2 (germline): SEHNR, FQNEAQ (reference sequence). Trimming shortened V by 1 base and J by 2 bases, and 11 bases separated the two germline ends. The CDR3 here is CASSLGRGVNYGYTF. The CDR3, as DNA: TGTGCCAGCAGCTTAGGGCGGGGGGTCAACTATGGCTACACCTTC. Based on the CDR3 plus reference TRBV7-9 and TRBJ1-2, the full variable domain is DTGVSQNPRHKITKRGQNVTFRCDPISEHNRLYWYRQTLGQGPEFLTYFQNEAQLEKSRLLSDRFSAERPKGSFSTLEIQRTEQGDSAMYLCASSLGRGVNYGYTFGSGTRLTVV.